These 30 T cell receptor beta chains were sequenced from one sample in a study of blood T cell repertoires in COVID-19. Sequenced by immunoSEQ multiplex PCR; TCRdb stores in-frame clones only, minus some. The sample comprises some 200,000 clones, approximately 90% of which are singletons, and roughly 5.6% rests with the top ten. The sequencing sample was made of peripheral blood. The receptors stem from a man aged 40-49 years with active or convalescent COVID-19.

The chain joins TRBV9 to TRBJ2-7; 12 bases agree with TRBD1. The CDR3 is made up of 16 amino acids. The germline CDR1 and CDR2 sequences are SGDLS and YYNGEE. V shed 0 bases, J shed 4 bases, and the junction held 5 bases outside the gene matches. The CDR3 is CASSVAGTGGWYEQYF. Here the CDR3 DNA reads TGTGCCAGCAGCGTAGCCGGGACAGGGGGCTGGTACGAGCAGTACTTC.

The genes are TRBV2 and TRBJ2-1; no clear D. The CDR3 spans 15 residues. Germline V lookup: CDR1 SNHLY, CDR2 FYNNEI. V was trimmed by 4 bases and J by 2 bases, leaving 12 bases between them. CDR3 residues: CASSGLEWTYNEQFF. CDR3 nucleotide sequence: TGTGCCAGCAGTGGCCTGGAGTGGACCTACAATGAGCAGTTCTTC.

This clone came up a few times. The chain uses TRBV7-9 and TRBJ1-1, with 7 bases identical to TRBD1. The CDR3 totals 13 residues. Germline lookup yields CDR1 SEHNR and CDR2 FQNEAQ (reference sequence). Germline trimming cut 1 base from V and 7 bases from J; bases unmatched to any gene: 3. CDR3 bases: TGTGCCAGCAGCTTAGGACAGGGTTATGAAGCTTTCTTT. Its translation is CASSLGQGYEAFF.

This clone appeared a single time. The V and J genes are TRBV28 and TRBJ1-1; the D is unclear. V was trimmed by 1 base and J by 11 bases, leaving 20 bases between them. CDR1 and CDR2 from the germline V gene are MDHEN and SYDVKM. The CDR3 is 15 amino acids. DNA for the CDR3: TGTGCCAGCAGTTTATTTTCAATACTGTCGTCCGTCGCTTTCTTT. Encoded protein: CASSLFSILSSVAFF.

V usage is TRBV2 and J usage is TRBJ2-1, with D possibly being TRBD1 (6 bases). CDR1 SNHLY and CDR2 FYNNEI come from the germline V gene. CDR3 length: 14 residues. Trimming cost V 2 bases and J 8 bases, with 13 bases left between them. In DNA, the CDR3 is TGTGCCAGCAGTGAAAACAGGGTGGGGGATGAGCAGTTCTTC. This gives the protein CASSENRVGDEQFF.

This clone was seen just once. The gene calls are TRBV19 and TRBJ2-6; 7 nucleotides line up with TRBD1. V was pared by 5 bases and J by 0 bases, with 10 bases of the junction left unmatched. This CDR3 contains 18 residues. CDR1 is LNHDA, CDR2 SQIVND, per germline (reference sequence). The CDR3 bases are TGTGCCAGTAGTGGGGACAGACCGGGGAGCTCTGGGGCCAACGTCCTGACTTTC. Translation: CASSGDRPGSSGANVLTF.

This chain joins TRBV6-5 and TRBJ1-1, with TRBD1 as a possible D gene (6 bases). The V end was cut by 3 bases, the J end by 4 bases, with 18 bases between. Germline CDR1 reads MNHEY; CDR2 reads SVGAGI. The CDR3 is 16 amino acids. The CDR3 sequence is CASSYNRVTGGTEAFF. CDR3 sequence (DNA): TGTGCCAGCAGTTATAACAGGGTCACGGGGGGCACTGAAGCTTTCTTT.

V and J are TRBV4-2 and TRBJ1-6, with 8 bases aligning to TRBD1. Unmatched junction bases numbered 10, after V lost 5 bases and J lost 7 bases. CDR1 is LGHNA and CDR2 is YNFKEQ in the germline V gene. The CDR3 contains 16 residues. The CDR3 nucleotides read TGTGCCAGCAGCACACACCGGGACAGGAACAATTCACCCCTCCACTTT. The encoded protein is CASSTHRDRNNSPLHF.

The table lists this clone with a count of one. The chain recombines TRBV19 with TRBJ2-5; D is uncertain. This CDR3 comprises 13 residues. CDR1 LNHDA and CDR2 SQIVND come from the germline V gene (reference sequence). The V and J ends lost 4 bases and 4 bases respectively, with 10 bases between them. This CDR3 is CASSKIGLETQYF. As DNA, the CDR3 is TGTGCCAGTAGTAAGATCGGGTTAGAGACCCAGTACTTC.

This clone has a single count. This chain uses TRBV4-1 with TRBJ2-7; D gene unclear. The CDR3 sequence is 14 residues long. The ends were cut back, 2 bases at V and 6 bases at J, with 14 bases in the middle. Germline V gene lookup returns CDR1 MGHRA and CDR2 YSYEKL. CDR3 amino acids: CASSQMTPRSEQYF. CDR3 DNA: TGCGCCAGCAGCCAAATGACCCCGAGGTCCGAGCAGTACTTC.

This chain joins TRBV7-9 and TRBJ1-2; the match to TRBD1 covers 9 bases. There are 14 residues in the CDR3. The trim removed 5 bases at V and 8 bases at J, leaving 9 bases unmatched. Germline lookup yields CDR1 SEHNR and CDR2 FQNEAQ (reference sequence). CDR3 sequence reads: CASSVTGGGSGYTF. DNA of the CDR3: TGTGCCAGCAGCGTTACAGGGGGCGGGTCGGGCTACACCTTC.

The rearrangement joins TRBV6-5 to TRBJ1-5; D ambiguous. From germline, CDR1 is MNHEY and CDR2 SVGAGI. The V gene lost 0 bases and the J gene lost 7 bases, with 7 bases spanning the gap. The CDR3 length is 13 residues. The CDR3 DNA follows: TGTGCCAGCAGTTACTCGATCGAGCAGCCCCAGCATTTT. Amino acids: CASSYSIEQPQHF.

The chain has TRBV19 and TRBJ2-2; TRBD1 might be the D (5 bases). Germline V gene lookup returns CDR1 LNHDA and CDR2 SQIVND (reference sequence). Trimming removed 3 bases at V and 5 bases at J, with 13 bases between. This CDR3 contains 15 residues. This CDR3 is CASSIRRASTGELFF. CDR3 DNA sequence: TGTGCCAGTAGTATCCGCAGGGCCTCAACCGGGGAGCTGTTTTTT.

This rearrangement joins TRBV19 to TRBJ1-2, with 10 bases identical to TRBD1. The CDR3 covers 15 residues. Germline-derived CDR1 and CDR2 are LNHDA and SQIVND (reference sequence). J lost 7 bases, V lost 7 bases, and 12 bases had no gene match. The CDR3 loop reads CASTSMGQGSIGYTF. The CDR3 coding sequence is TGTGCCAGTACCTCCATGGGACAGGGGAGTATTGGCTACACCTTC.

This clone was recorded only once. The chain carries TRBV28 and TRBJ2-2, with D possibly TRBD1 on 6 matching bases. Germline CDR1 MDHEN, CDR2 SYDVKM. The CDR3 runs 16 residues. Trimming cost V 3 bases and J 4 bases, with 15 bases left between them. The DNA of the CDR3 is TGTGCCAGCAGTTTTAGGGGGTGGATCGGCACCGGGGAGCTGTTTTTT. Its protein is CASSFRGWIGTGELFF.

V and J are TRBV27 and TRBJ2-3, with D possibly being TRBD1 (6 bases). Per germline, CDR1 MNHEY and CDR2 SMNVEV (reference sequence). This CDR3 has 15 amino acids. The V and J ends lost 2 bases and 2 bases respectively, with 11 bases between them. The CDR3 loop is CASSLTDRPTDTQYF. Here the CDR3 DNA reads TGTGCCAGCAGTTTAACGGACAGACCCACAGATACGCAGTATTTT.

The chain links TRBV11-3 to TRBJ2-5, with unresolved D. V dropped 1 base and J dropped 4 bases, with 10 bases sitting between them. The CDR3 totals 14 residues. Germline loops: CDR1 SGHNT, CDR2 YENEEA. The CDR3 protein is CASSLVTGVETQYF. The CDR3 bases are TGTGCCAGCAGCTTAGTAACTGGTGTAGAGACCCAGTACTTC.

This chain uses TRBV20-1 with TRBJ2-5, with unresolved D. The V end lost 6 bases, the J end lost 5 bases, and 7 bases lay between the germline ends. The CDR3 runs to 10 residues. Germline assignment: CDR1 DFQATT and CDR2 SNEGSKA (reference sequence). The CDR3: CSASQETQYF. CDR3 coding DNA: TGCAGTGCCTCACAGGAGACCCAGTACTTC.

V is TRBV28 and J is TRBJ1-2; unclear D gene. This CDR3 spans 15 amino acids. The V end was cut by 6 bases, the J end by 4 bases, with 18 bases between. The V gene's germline CDR1 is MDHEN and CDR2 SYDVKM. CDR3 loop: CASSAGGPAPYGYTF. The CDR3 bases are TGTGCCAGCAGCGCAGGCGGGCCGGCCCCCTATGGCTACACCTTC.

The count of this clone is one. The chain uses TRBV4-3 and TRBJ1-6; tentative D call: TRBD1 (6 bases). Deletions cut 0 bases from V and 7 bases from J, with 10 bases between. The V gene's germline CDR1 is LGHNA and CDR2 YSLEER. The CDR3 length is 15 residues. The CDR3 spells CASSQDMDRNSPLHF. The CDR3, as DNA: TGCGCCAGCAGCCAAGATATGGACAGAAATTCACCCCTCCACTTT.

This rearrangement joins TRBV10-3 to TRBJ2-1; 9 nucleotides align to TRBD2. This CDR3 is built from 16 residues. Germline assignment: CDR1 ENHRY and CDR2 SYGVKD. The V and J ends lost 6 bases and 9 bases, in that order; junction bases with no gene match: 15. CDR3: CAISSSVRGGWVEQFF. In DNA form, the CDR3 reads TGTGCCATCAGCTCTTCGGTGCGGGGGGGCTGGGTTGAGCAGTTCTTC.

V and J are TRBV19 and TRBJ2-5, with D uncertain. The V gene lost 7 bases and the J gene lost 5 bases, with 20 bases spanning the gap. CDR1 is LNHDA, CDR2 SQIVND, per germline (reference sequence). CDR3 length: 15 amino acids. CDR3 protein: CASTNRPTARETQYF. The CDR3, as DNA: TGTGCCAGTACCAATAGACCCACAGCTCGGGAGACCCAGTACTTC. Full variable domain (missing parts from reference TRBV19 and TRBJ2-5): DGGITQSPKYLFRKEGQNVTLSCEQNLNHDAMYWYRQDPGQGLRLIYYSQIVNDFQKGDIAEGYSVSREKKESFPLTVTSAQKNPTAFYLCASTNRPTARETQYFGPGTRLLVL.

This clone came up once. J is TRBJ1-5 and V is TRBV28; D gene ambiguous. Germline values: CDR1 MDHEN, CDR2 SYDVKM. This CDR3 region has 14 residues. The V end was cut by 3 bases, the J end by 7 bases, with 13 bases between. CDR3 DNA: TGTGCCAGCAGTTTTGCGCGGGATAGGCAGCCCCAGCATTTT. This sequence encodes CASSFARDRQPQHF.

This chain links TRBV3-1 (or the pseudogene TRBV3-2) with TRBJ2-7, with 7 bases fitting TRBD1. This CDR3 has 17 residues. V gave up 5 bases and J gave up 4 bases; unmatched junction bases: 17. CDR1 and CDR2 (germline): LGHDT, YNNKEL (reference sequence). CDR3 sequence reads: CASSYTDGRGREYEQYF. CDR3 coding DNA: TGTGCCAGCAGCTACACCGACGGAAGGGGGCGCGAGTACGAGCAGTACTTC.

V gene TRBV6-5 combines with J gene TRBJ2-7; tentatively, D is TRBD2 (5 bases). This CDR3 comprises 14 residues. The V and J ends lost 6 bases and 6 bases respectively, with 18 bases between them. Germline V gene lookup returns CDR1 MNHEY and CDR2 SVGAGI. As DNA, the CDR3 is TGTGCCAGCAGACTCCTTCTAGCTGACGCCGAGCAGTACTTC. It translates to CASRLLLADAEQYF.

This rearrangement joins TRBV25-1 to TRBJ2-7; TRBD1 matches 7 bases. Germline values: CDR1 MGHDK, CDR2 SYGVNS. Trimming cost V 8 bases and J 4 bases; bases outside gene matches: 11. This CDR3 region has 14 residues. The chain's CDR3 is CASPLGDREYEQYF. CDR3 sequence (DNA): TGTGCCAGCCCCCTGGGGGACAGAGAGTACGAGCAGTACTTC.

V usage is TRBV27 and J usage is TRBJ2-2, with TRBD2 as a possible D gene (6 bases). Between the trimmed V and J ends, which lost 5 bases and 5 bases, there was a span of 15 bases. The CDR3 is 15 amino acids. Germline V gene sequence: CDR1 MNHEY, CDR2 SMNVEV (reference sequence). CDR3 in amino acids: CASSPPGRLTGELFF. For the CDR3, the DNA is TGTGCCAGCAGTCCCCCAGGGAGGTTAACCGGGGAGCTGTTTTTT.

This clone was seen a single time. The chain has TRBV2 and TRBJ2-7, with a tentative D call TRBD2 (7 bases). There are 14 residues in the CDR3. Trimming shortened V by 3 bases and J by 5 bases, and 14 bases separated the two germline ends. The germline gives CDR1 SNHLY, CDR2 FYNNEI. This CDR3 reads CASSEGGAFHEQYF. The CDR3 DNA follows: TGTGCCAGCAGTGAGGGGGGGGCTTTTCACGAGCAGTACTTC.

This chain links TRBV9 with TRBJ2-7; 9 bases map to TRBD2. Germline-derived CDR1 and CDR2 are SGDLS and YYNGEE. Germline trimming cut 0 bases from V and 4 bases from J; bases unmatched to any gene: 8. CDR3 length equals 16 residues. For the CDR3, the DNA is TGTGCCAGCAGCGTAGATGGTAGCGGGGGTTTTTACGAGCAGTACTTC. Translating it yields CASSVDGSGGFYEQYF.

The rearrangement links TRBV30 to TRBJ1-1; D remains unclear. The V end was cut by 3 bases, the J end by 1 base, with 12 bases between. The germline V gene has CDR1 GTSNPN and CDR2 SVGIG (reference sequence). The CDR3 is 14 residues long. The CDR3 sequence is CAWRSKEGNTEAFF. The CDR3 nucleotides read TGTGCCTGGAGAAGTAAGGAGGGGAACACTGAAGCTTTCTTT.